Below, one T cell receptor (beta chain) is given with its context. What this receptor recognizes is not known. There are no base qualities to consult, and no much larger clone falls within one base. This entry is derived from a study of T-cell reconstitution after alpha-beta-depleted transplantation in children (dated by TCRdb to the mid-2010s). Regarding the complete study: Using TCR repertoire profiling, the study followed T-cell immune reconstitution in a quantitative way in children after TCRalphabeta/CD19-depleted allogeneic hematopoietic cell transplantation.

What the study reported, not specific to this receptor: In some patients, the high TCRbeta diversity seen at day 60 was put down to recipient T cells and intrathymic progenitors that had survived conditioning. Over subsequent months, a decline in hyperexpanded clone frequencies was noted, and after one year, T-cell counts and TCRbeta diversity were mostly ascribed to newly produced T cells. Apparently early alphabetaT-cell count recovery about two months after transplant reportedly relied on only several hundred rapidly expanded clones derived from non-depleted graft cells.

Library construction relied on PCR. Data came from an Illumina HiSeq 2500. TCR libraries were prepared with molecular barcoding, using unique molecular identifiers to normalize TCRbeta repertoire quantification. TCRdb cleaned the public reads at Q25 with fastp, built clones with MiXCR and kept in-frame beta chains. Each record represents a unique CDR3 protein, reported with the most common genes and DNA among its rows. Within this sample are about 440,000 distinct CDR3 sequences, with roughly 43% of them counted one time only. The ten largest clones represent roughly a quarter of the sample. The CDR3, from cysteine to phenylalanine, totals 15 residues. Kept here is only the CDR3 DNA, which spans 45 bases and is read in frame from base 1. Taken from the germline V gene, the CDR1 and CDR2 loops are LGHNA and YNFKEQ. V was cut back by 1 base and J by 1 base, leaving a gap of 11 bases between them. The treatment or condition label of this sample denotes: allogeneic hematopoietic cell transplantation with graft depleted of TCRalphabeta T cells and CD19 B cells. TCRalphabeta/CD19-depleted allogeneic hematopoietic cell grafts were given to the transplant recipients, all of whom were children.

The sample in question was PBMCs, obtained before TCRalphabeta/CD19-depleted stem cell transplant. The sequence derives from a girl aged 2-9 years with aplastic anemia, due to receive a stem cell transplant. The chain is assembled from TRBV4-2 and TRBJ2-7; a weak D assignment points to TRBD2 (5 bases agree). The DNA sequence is TGTGCCAGCAGCCAAGTGGCGGGCGGATCCTACGAGCAGTACTTC. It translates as CASSQVAGGSYEQYF.